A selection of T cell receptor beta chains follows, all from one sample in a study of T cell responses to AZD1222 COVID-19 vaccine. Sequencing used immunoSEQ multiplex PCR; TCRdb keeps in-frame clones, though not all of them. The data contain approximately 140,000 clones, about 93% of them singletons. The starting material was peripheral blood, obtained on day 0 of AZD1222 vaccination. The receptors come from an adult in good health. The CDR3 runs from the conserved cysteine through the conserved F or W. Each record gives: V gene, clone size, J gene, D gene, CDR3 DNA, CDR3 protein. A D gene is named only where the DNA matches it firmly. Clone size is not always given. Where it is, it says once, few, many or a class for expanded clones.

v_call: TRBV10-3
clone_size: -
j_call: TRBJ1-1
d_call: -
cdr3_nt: TGTGCCATCAGATCCAGCCGGGACACTGAAGCTTTCTTT
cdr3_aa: CAIRSSRDTEAFF

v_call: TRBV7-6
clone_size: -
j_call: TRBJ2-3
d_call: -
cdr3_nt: TGTGCCAGCAGCTTAACAGATACGCAGTATTTT
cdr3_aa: CASSLTDTQYF

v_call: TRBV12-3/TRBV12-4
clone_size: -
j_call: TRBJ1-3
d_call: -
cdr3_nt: TGTGCCAGCAAAGGGTACAGCGGAAACACCATATATTTT
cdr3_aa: CASKGYSGNTIYF

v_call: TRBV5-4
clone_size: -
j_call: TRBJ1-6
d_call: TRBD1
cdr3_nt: TGTGCCAGCAGCGCGAGCGGCCAGGGGGCTTCACCCCTCCACTTT
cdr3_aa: CASSASGQGASPLHF

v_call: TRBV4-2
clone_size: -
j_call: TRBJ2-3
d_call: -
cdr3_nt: TGTGCCAGCAGCCAAGATCTGAGGACCCGAGATACGCAGTATTTT
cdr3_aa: CASSQDLRTRDTQYF

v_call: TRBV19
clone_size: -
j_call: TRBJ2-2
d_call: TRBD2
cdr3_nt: TGTGCCAGTAGTCCCGGACTAGCGAAGGTCACCGGGGAGCTGTTTTTT
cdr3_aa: CASSPGLAKVTGELFF

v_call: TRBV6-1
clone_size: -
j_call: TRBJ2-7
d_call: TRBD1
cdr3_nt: TGTGCCAGCAGTGAAGTACCGGGACAGGGGGCGGAAGGCTCCTACGAGCAGTACTTC
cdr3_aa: CASSEVPGQGAEGSYEQYF

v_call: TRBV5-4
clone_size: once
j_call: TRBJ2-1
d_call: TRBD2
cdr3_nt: TGTGCCAGCAGCCCCGGGACTAGCGGGAGGAATGAGCAGTTCTTC
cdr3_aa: CASSPGTSGRNEQFF

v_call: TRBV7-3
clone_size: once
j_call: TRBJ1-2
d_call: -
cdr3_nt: TGTGCCAGCAGCTTCGCCCCAGGAAATGGCTACACCTTC
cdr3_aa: CASSFAPGNGYTF

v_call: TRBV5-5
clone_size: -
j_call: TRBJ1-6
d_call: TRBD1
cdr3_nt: TGTGCCAGCAGCCCGTGGACAGGGGACGGTAATTCACCCCTCCACTTT
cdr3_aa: CASSPWTGDGNSPLHF

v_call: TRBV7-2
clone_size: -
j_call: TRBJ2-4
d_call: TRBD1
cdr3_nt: TGTGCCAGCAGCTTAAGGGGACAGGTTAAAAACATTCAGTACTTC
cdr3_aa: CASSLRGQVKNIQYF

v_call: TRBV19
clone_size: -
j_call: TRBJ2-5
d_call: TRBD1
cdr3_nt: TGTGCCAGTAGTACGGACAGGGAGGAAGGAGAGACCCAGTACTTC
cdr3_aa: CASSTDREEGETQYF

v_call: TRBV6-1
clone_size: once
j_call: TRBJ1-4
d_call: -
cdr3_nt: TGTGCCAGCAGTGAAGCTCGAACCGTATCTAATGAAAAACTGTTTTTT
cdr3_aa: CASSEARTVSNEKLFF

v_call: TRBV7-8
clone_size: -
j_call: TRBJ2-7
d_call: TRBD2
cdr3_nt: TGTGCCAGCAAGTGGGGGGGGGACGAGCAGTACTTC
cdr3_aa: CASKWGGDEQYF

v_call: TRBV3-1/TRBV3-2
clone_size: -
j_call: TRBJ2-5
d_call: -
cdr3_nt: TGTGCCAGCAGCCAAGTGATTACAGCCATGGGCCAAGAGACCCAGTACTTC
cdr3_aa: CASSQVITAMGQETQYF

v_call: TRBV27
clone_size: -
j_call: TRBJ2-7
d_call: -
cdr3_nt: TGTGCCAGCAGTTTATGGGGGGGCCGGAACGAGCAGTACTTC
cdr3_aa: CASSLWGGRNEQYF

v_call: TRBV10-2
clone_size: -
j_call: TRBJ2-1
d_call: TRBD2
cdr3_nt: TGCGCCAGCAAACTAGCGGGCGGCAATGAGCAGTTCTTC
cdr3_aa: CASKLAGGNEQFF

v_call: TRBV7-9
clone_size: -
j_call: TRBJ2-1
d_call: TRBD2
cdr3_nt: TGTGCCAGCAGCTTATCTCTAGCGGGATCCTACAATGAGCAGTTCTTC
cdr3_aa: CASSLSLAGSYNEQFF

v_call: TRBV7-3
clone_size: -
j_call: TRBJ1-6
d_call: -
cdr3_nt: TGTGCCAGCAGCCTGACAGGCTGGGATTCACCCCTCCACTTT
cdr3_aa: CASSLTGWDSPLHF

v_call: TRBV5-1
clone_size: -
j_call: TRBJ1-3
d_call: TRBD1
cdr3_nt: TGCGCCAGCAGCTCGGGACAGATGAGCTCTGGAAACACCATATATTTT
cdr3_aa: CASSSGQMSSGNTIYF

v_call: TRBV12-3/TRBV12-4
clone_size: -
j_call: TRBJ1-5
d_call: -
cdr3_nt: TGTGCCAGCACCATTAGCAATCAGCCCCAGCATTTT
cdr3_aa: CASTISNQPQHF

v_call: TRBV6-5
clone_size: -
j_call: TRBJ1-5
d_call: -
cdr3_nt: TGTGCCAGCAGGCGGACACGGGATAGCAATCAGCCCCAGCATTTT
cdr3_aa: CASRRTRDSNQPQHF

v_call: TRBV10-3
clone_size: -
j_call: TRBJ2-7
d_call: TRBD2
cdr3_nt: TGCCTGATCGTAGGACTAGGCCAGATTTCCTACGAGCAGTACTTC
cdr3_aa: CLIVGLGQISYEQYF

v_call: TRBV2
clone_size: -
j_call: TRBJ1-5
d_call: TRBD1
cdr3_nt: TGTGCCAGCAGTCAGGGGGCGGATCGCAATCAGCCCCAGCATTTT
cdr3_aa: CASSQGADRNQPQHF

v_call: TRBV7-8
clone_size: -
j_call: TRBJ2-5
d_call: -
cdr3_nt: TGTGCCAGCAGCTTAGTGCTTTTGGGAGCCCCGTATTCAGAGACCCAGTACTTC
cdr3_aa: CASSLVLLGAPYSETQYF

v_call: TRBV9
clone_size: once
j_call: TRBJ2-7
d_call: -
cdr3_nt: TGTGCCAGCAGCGTAGACTGGAGCTCCTACGAGCAGTACTTC
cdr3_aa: CASSVDWSSYEQYF

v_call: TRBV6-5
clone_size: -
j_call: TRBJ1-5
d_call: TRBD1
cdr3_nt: TGTGCCACCTGTACCCGGGACAGGGATCAGCCCCAGCATTTT
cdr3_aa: CATCTRDRDQPQHF

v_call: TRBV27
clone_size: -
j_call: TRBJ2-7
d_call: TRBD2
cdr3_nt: TGTGCCAGCAGTCCGGGACTAGCGATATACGAGCAGTACTTC
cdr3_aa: CASSPGLAIYEQYF

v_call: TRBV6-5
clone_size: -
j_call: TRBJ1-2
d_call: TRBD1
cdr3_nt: TGTGCCAGCAGTCCGCGACAGGGGTGGGATGGCTACACCTTC
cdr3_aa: CASSPRQGWDGYTF

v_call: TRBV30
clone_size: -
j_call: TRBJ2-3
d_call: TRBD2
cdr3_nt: TGTGCCTGGAGTGGACTAGCGACGAATACGCAGTATTTT
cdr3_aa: CAWSGLATNTQYF

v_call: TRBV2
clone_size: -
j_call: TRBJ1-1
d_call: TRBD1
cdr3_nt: TGTGCCAGCACTGGGACAGGGAACACTGAAGCTTTCTTT
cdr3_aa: CASTGTGNTEAFF

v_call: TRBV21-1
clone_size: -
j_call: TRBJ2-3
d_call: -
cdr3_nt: TGTGCCAGCAGCAAAGTCGATAGCGGGGGCACAGATACGCAGTATTTT
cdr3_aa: CASSKVDSGGTDTQYF

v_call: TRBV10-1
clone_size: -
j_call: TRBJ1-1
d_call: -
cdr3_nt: TGCGCCAGCAGCGGGACCGGGGAAGTTGAAGCTTTCTTT
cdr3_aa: CASSGTGEVEAFF

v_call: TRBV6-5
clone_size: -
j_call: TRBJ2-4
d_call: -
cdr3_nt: TGTGCCAGCATGGAGGCCGACTACAAAAACATTCAGTACTTC
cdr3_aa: CASMEADYKNIQYF

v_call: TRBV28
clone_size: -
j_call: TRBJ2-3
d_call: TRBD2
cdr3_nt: TGTGCCAGCAGTCTCACCCTTTACTGGACTAGCGGGATGTCAGGTCCCACAGATACGCAGTATTTT
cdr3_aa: CASSLTLYWTSGMSGPTDTQYF

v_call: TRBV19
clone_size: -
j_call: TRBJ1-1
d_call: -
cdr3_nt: TGTGCCAGTAGTATCTGGAACGAAGCTTTCTTT
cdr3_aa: CASSIWNEAFF

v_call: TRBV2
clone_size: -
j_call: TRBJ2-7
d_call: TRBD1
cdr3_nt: TGTGCCAGCAGTAGGGACAGGGGTTACGAGCAGTACTTC
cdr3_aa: CASSRDRGYEQYF

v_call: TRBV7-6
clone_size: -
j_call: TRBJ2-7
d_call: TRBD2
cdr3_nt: TGTGCCAGCAGCATAACTAGCGGAGCCTTTGGCGAGCAGTACTTC
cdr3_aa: CASSITSGAFGEQYF

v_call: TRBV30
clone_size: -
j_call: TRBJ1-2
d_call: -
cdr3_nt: TGTGCCTGGAGCGGAACCGGGACGACGGAAGGGAACTATGGCTACACCTTC
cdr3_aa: CAWSGTGTTEGNYGYTF

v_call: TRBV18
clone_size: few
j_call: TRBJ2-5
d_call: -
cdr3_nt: TGTGCCAGCTCACCACCGGGGGGCCCCCAAGAGACCCAGTACTTC
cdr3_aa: CASSPPGGPQETQYF

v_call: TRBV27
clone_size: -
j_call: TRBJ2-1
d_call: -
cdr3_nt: TGTGCCAGCAGTTTAACGGCAGGGTTCGATGAGCAGTTCTTC
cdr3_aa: CASSLTAGFDEQFF

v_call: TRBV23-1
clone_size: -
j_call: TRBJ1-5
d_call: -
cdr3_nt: TGCGCCAGCAGTCAAAGTGGACGGGATCAGCCCCAGCATTTT
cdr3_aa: CASSQSGRDQPQHF

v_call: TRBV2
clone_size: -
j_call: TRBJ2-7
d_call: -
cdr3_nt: TGTGCCAGCAGTGTAGGAACAGGACAATACGAGCAGTACTTC
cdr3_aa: CASSVGTGQYEQYF

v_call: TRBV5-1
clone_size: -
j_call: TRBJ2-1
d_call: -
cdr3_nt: TGCGCCAGCAGCTTGGGACACAACCACAATGAGCAGTTCTTC
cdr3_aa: CASSLGHNHNEQFF

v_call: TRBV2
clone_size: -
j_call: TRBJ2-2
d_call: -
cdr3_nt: TGTGCCAGCAGTGACAGGCTAGTAATAACCGGGGAGCTGTTTTTT
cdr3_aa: CASSDRLVITGELFF

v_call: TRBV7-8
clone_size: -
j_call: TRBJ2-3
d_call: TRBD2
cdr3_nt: TGTGCCAGCAGGAAACTGGGGGGGAAGGGCACAGATACGCAGTATTTT
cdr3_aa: CASRKLGGKGTDTQYF

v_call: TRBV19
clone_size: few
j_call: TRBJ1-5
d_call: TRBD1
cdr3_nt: TGTGCCAGTAGTACCGGGACAGGGATTGGTAATCAGCCCCAGCATTTT
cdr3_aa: CASSTGTGIGNQPQHF

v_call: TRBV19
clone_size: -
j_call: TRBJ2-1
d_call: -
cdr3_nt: TGTGCCAGTAGGCGGTCGGTTAGCTCCTACAATGAGCAGTTCTTC
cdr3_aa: CASRRSVSSYNEQFF

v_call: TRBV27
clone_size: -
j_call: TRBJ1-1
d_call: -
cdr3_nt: TGTGCCAGCCACGATTATGTAGGGAACACTGAAGCTTTCTTT
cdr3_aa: CASHDYVGNTEAFF